This T cell receptor (beta chain) appears in the sequencing data of a study of OX40 agonist ivuxolimab in advanced cancers. Study results and caveats: Antigen specificity was not determined for the expanded peripheral T cells.

Comments on this clone: No antigen is known for it.

Libraries were prepared by immunoSEQ multiplex PCR; TCRdb keeps only in-frame clonotypes and omits some of them. The repertoire holds tens of thousands of clones, with around nine tenths as singletons. V shed 4 bases and J shed 3 bases, with 7 bases lying between them. The germline V gene has CDR1 SGHDN and CDR2 FVKESK. This CDR3 comprises 12 residues. The chain has TRBV14 and TRBJ2-7; D unresolved. The receptor's source is an adult with an advanced solid tumor such as melanoma, head and neck, liver or kidney cancer. The sequencing here drew on CD4+ or CD8+ T cells sorted from blood, taken in a trial of the OX40 agonist ivuxolimab. The CDR3 protein is CASSLMNYEQYF. The CDR3 DNA reads TGTGCCAGCAGCCTTATGAACTACGAGCAGTACTTC.